Listed below are T cell receptor beta chains from one sample, sequenced in a study of shared clonotypes between healthy human individuals. The protocol was immunoSEQ multiplex PCR, while the TCRdb copy is restricted to in-frame clones and leaves out a portion. The sample yields about 2.3 million clones, 92% seen once. Sequencing used naive CD4+ T cells from PBMCs. All receptors come from a man aged 18 to 30 in good health. Some clones in this sample may be carry-over from other donors' samples. The CDR3 runs from the conserved cysteine through the conserved F or W. Fields, in order: CDR3 DNA, CDR3 protein, D gene, clone size, J gene, V gene. The D gene is left open where the match is weak. Expanded clones are given a class, and other clones once, few, many or no size at all.

TGTGCCAGCAGCTTAGATACTTTTGGGGAGACCCAGTACTTC	CASSLDTFGETQYF	.	.	TRBJ2-5	TRBV7-2
TGCGCCAGCAGCTTCCCTGGGGGGTCTAACTATGGCTACACCTTC	CASSFPGGSNYGYTF	.	.	TRBJ1-2	TRBV5-1
TGTGCCTGGAGTGGCGGGACGGTCTCCTACGAGCAGTACTTC	CAWSGGTVSYEQYF	.	.	TRBJ2-7	TRBV30
TGTGCCACCTTACAGGCCCTTAATGAAAAACTGTTTTTT	CATLQALNEKLFF	.	.	TRBJ1-4	TRBV10-3
TGTGTGGCAGGGACCACAGATACGCAGTATTTT	CVAGTTDTQYF	.	.	TRBJ2-3	TRBV18
TGCGCCAGCAGCTTGCCGGGAGGACTGATGGAGACCCAGTACTTC	CASSLPGGLMETQYF	TRBD2	.	TRBJ2-5	TRBV5-1
TGCGCCAGCAGCCGGGGACAGTTGGATGGCTACACCTTC	CASSRGQLDGYTF	TRBD1	.	TRBJ1-2	TRBV5-1
TGTGCCAGCAGTTTATCGAGAACTAGCCGGTTCAATGAGCAGTTCTTC	CASSLSRTSRFNEQFF	.	.	TRBJ2-1	TRBV27
TGTGCCAGCAGCCAAGAACTCGCCCAGAACACCGGGGAGCTGTTTTTT	CASSQELAQNTGELFF	.	.	TRBJ2-2	TRBV4-2
TGTGCCAGTAGTATCGATTGGGACCAGCCCCAGCATTTT	CASSIDWDQPQHF	.	.	TRBJ1-5	TRBV19
TGCGCCAGCAGCGCTAACCGGGACAGCTCCTACGAGCAGTACTTC	CASSANRDSSYEQYF	TRBD1	.	TRBJ2-7	TRBV5-1
TGTGCCAGCTCCCTTCGGACAGGGGATCAGGATGGCTACACCTTC	CASSLRTGDQDGYTF	TRBD1	.	TRBJ1-2	TRBV18
TGTGCCAGCTCACCAAGTTTAGGGGTCGCTGACTCTGGGGCCAACGTCCTGACTTTC	CASSPSLGVADSGANVLTF	.	once	TRBJ2-6	TRBV18
TGTGCCAGTAGTAACATCTACCGCTACGAGCAGTACTTC	CASSNIYRYEQYF	.	.	TRBJ2-7	TRBV19
TGTGCCAGCTCATCAGGGACTAGCAGTCAAGAGACCCAGTACTTC	CASSSGTSSQETQYF	TRBD2	.	TRBJ2-5	TRBV18
TGCGCCAGCAGCTTGGCCGGCAGGGGCGGCTATGGCTACACCTTC	CASSLAGRGGYGYTF	.	.	TRBJ1-2	TRBV5-1
TGTGCCAGCAGCTCGGCGGGAGTAGCGGATGAGCAGTTCTTC	CASSSAGVADEQFF	TRBD2	.	TRBJ2-1	TRBV5-4
TGCGCCAGCAGCATGGACGGGACCTATGGCTACACCTTC	CASSMDGTYGYTF	.	.	TRBJ1-2	TRBV5-1
TGCGCCAGCAGCTTGGCGCAGGTCTCCTACAATGAGCAGTTCTTC	CASSLAQVSYNEQFF	.	.	TRBJ2-1	TRBV5-1
TGTGCCAGCAGCTTAGTGGGGGCTGGGGGCAATCAGCCCCAGCATTTT	CASSLVGAGGNQPQHF	.	.	TRBJ1-5	TRBV7-2
TGTGCCAGCAGCTTAGCTGGGCCTCCCGATGGAAACACCATATATTTT	CASSLAGPPDGNTIYF	.	once	TRBJ1-3	TRBV7-9
TGTGCCAGCAGCTTTCTGGGACAGGGGGTTCCGACGGAGACCCAGTACTTC	CASSFLGQGVPTETQYF	TRBD1	.	TRBJ2-5	TRBV7-9
TGCGCCAGCACCTTGGTTCCGGGTGCAGACACCGGGGAGCTGTTTTTT	CASTLVPGADTGELFF	.	.	TRBJ2-2	TRBV5-1
TGCAGCGTTGTATCGGGGCGGACTGAAGCTTTCTTT	CSVVSGRTEAFF	.	few	TRBJ1-1	TRBV29-1
TGTGCCTGCTACGGGCAGTGGGGCGGAAAACTGTTTTTT	CACYGQWGGKLFF	.	.	TRBJ1-4	TRBV30
TGTGCCAACCAAGGACAGCAGTACTATGGCTACACCTTC	CANQGQQYYGYTF	.	.	TRBJ1-2	TRBV27
TGTGCCAGCAGCGTAGCAGGTTCGAGGGGCGGGGGTACAAAGTTCTTC	CASSVAGSRGGGTKFF	TRBD2	.	TRBJ2-1	TRBV9
TGTGCTAGTGGGCAGTTTTCGCGAAACACCATATATTTT	CASGQFSRNTIYF	.	.	TRBJ1-3	TRBV12-5
TGTGCCAGCATTCGACAGGGGAAGGATGAGCAGTTCTTC	CASIRQGKDEQFF	TRBD1	.	TRBJ2-1	TRBV6-1
TGTGCCAGCGAAACAGGGCCCGAGCAGTACTTC	CASETGPEQYF	.	.	TRBJ2-7	TRBV2
TGTGCCAGCAGTGAAGTTTGGGGGGGCAATCAGCCCCAGCATTTT	CASSEVWGGNQPQHF	.	.	TRBJ1-5	TRBV6-1
TGTGCCAGCAGCGTCCAAAGACAGGGTGGGGACTATGGCTACACCTTC	CASSVQRQGGDYGYTF	TRBD1	.	TRBJ1-2	TRBV9
TGTGCCAGCAGCTCCCCAGGGTGGCCGGCGCGAGAGACCCAGTACTTC	CASSSPGWPARETQYF	.	.	TRBJ2-5	TRBV7-2
TGTGCCAGCAGTGAGTTCGATCAGCCCCAGCATTTT	CASSEFDQPQHF	.	.	TRBJ1-5	TRBV6-1
TGTGCCACCCAACGGGTAACGGGTACCCCCTTCTACGAGCAGTACTTC	CATQRVTGTPFYEQYF	.	.	TRBJ2-7	TRBV28
TGTGCCAGCACCGCGGGTAGCGGGGGTACCTACGAGCAGTACTTC	CASTAGSGGTYEQYF	TRBD2	.	TRBJ2-7	TRBV6-1
TGTGCCAGCAGCTTAGTATACTCCAACGCTGAAGCTTTCTTT	CASSLVYSNAEAFF	.	.	TRBJ1-1	TRBV7-2
TGTGCCAGCTCACTAGGGGCTCTGAGGGGCGAGCAGTACTTC	CASSLGALRGEQYF	.	.	TRBJ2-7	TRBV18
TGCGCCAGCAGCCAATCCGGACTAGCGGGGGGACAAGAGACCCAGTACTTC	CASSQSGLAGGQETQYF	TRBD2	.	TRBJ2-5	TRBV4-3
TGTGCCAGCAGCAAATCGGACGTCCGAAACATTCAGTACTTC	CASSKSDVRNIQYF	.	once	TRBJ2-4	TRBV6-6
TGTGCCAGCAGTCCCGAACGTTACGAGCAGTACTTC	CASSPERYEQYF	.	.	TRBJ2-7	TRBV2
TGCGCCAGCAGCCAAGTGGGGAGGGGGTTATTTCAGCCCCAGCATTTT	CASSQVGRGLFQPQHF	.	once	TRBJ1-5	TRBV4-1
TGTGCCAGCATCATAGCGGGAGGGCCGGGTGGTGAGCAGTTCTTC	CASIIAGGPGGEQFF	TRBD2	.	TRBJ2-1	TRBV28
TGTGCCAGCAGCGACCGACTAGCGCGTGACACAGATACGCAGTATTTT	CASSDRLARDTDTQYF	TRBD2	once	TRBJ2-3	TRBV9